Below are 11 T cell receptor beta chains sequenced from a single sample in a study of metastatic and nonmetastatic thyroid tumors. Thyroid surgery was performed in patients who had received no treatment beforehand. TCRdb re-analyzed the PCR reads through MiXCR. There are approximately 12,000 clones in the sample; about 33% occur only once, and roughly 12% lies in the top ten. The sample consisted of tumor tissue. The receptors were gathered from a female donor with papillary thyroid cancer or a benign thyroid nodule (not recorded which). Some clones in this sample may be carry-over from other donors' samples.

This clone is termed medium-sized. The V call is TRBV6-2 or TRBV6-3, the J call TRBJ2-1, with 10 bases aligning to TRBD1. The CDR3 consists of 17 residues. Germline CDR1 reads MNHEY; CDR2 reads SVGEGT. The ends lost 5 bases at V and 4 bases at J; junction bases unmatched: 11. In nucleotides, the CDR3 is TGTGCCAGCAGTCCAACTCGACAGGGGGCCTGGTACAATGAGCAGTTCTTC. This codes for CASSPTRQGAWYNEQFF.

The CDR3 DNA reads as TGTGCCTGGATTGGGGGACCCGGCTCCTATAATTCACCCCTCCACTTT. Amino acid sequence: CAWIGGPGSYNSPLHF. The chain has TRBV30 and TRBJ1-6, with TRBD1 as a possible D gene (5 bases). Trimming left V 4 bases short and J 0 bases short, with 13 bases between. The germline V gene has CDR1 GTSNPN and CDR2 SVGIG (reference sequence). This CDR3 comprises 16 residues. Combining the CDR3 with reference TRBV30 and TRBJ1-6 gives the whole variable domain SQTIHQWPATLVQPVGSPLSLECTVEGTSNPNLYWYRQAAGRGLQLLFYSVGIGQISSEVPQNLSASRPQDRQFILSSKKLLLSDSGFYLCAWIGGPGSYNSPLHFGNGTRLTVT.

This clone was seen a handful of times. The chain carries TRBV19 and TRBJ2-1; possible D gene TRBD2, 6 bases. V shed 3 bases and J shed 7 bases, with 16 bases lying between them. Germline V gene data show CDR1 as LNHDA and CDR2 as SQIVND (reference sequence). The CDR3 totals 15 residues. The CDR3 sequence is CASSIQRVRPNEQFF. DNA for the CDR3: TGTGCCAGTAGTATTCAGCGGGTGCGTCCAAATGAGCAGTTCTTC.

Relative to its sample, this clone is medium-sized. The chain recombines TRBV9 with TRBJ1-4, with a weak D call TRBD1 (5 bases). V dropped 3 bases and J dropped 7 bases, with 13 bases sitting between them. The CDR3 consists of 14 residues. Germline CDR1 and CDR2: SGDLS and YYNGEE. Here the CDR3 reads CASSAPSGAEKLFF. The CDR3 nucleotides are TGTGCCAGCAGCGCCCCTTCCGGGGCTGAAAAACTGTTTTTT.

This chain joins TRBV20-1 and TRBJ2-7; 13 bases fit TRBD2. This CDR3 region has 15 residues. Germline assignment: CDR1 DFQATT and CDR2 SNEGSKA (reference sequence). V lost 5 bases, J lost 8 bases, and 12 bases stayed unmatched. CDR3 protein: CSADKATSGRGKQYF. The CDR3 nucleotides are TGCAGTGCTGATAAAGCAACTAGCGGGAGGGGCAAGCAGTACTTC.

The chain uses TRBV6-1 and TRBJ1-5; perhaps TRBD1 as D (5 bases). CDR1 is MNHNS and CDR2 is SASEGT in the germline V gene. The CDR3 runs to 14 residues. Trimming cost V 8 bases and J 4 bases, with 15 bases left between them. The CDR3 DNA is TGTGCCAGCCATGGGGGGGAGCATAATCAGCCCCAGCATTTT. Its protein product is CASHGGEHNQPQHF.

This clone appeared once. The chain employs TRBV5-5 and TRBJ2-7; D might be TRBD1 (6 bases). The CDR3 is 14 residues long. Germline V gives CDR1 SGHKS, CDR2 YYEKEE (reference sequence). Between the trimmed V and J ends, which lost 4 bases and 7 bases, there was a span of 18 bases. CDR3 in amino acids: CASSATGILGEQYF. The CDR3, as DNA: TGTGCCAGCAGCGCGACAGGTATTTTAGGGGAGCAGTACTTC.

The V call is TRBV18, the J call TRBJ2-5; 11 bases map to TRBD2. J gave up 5 bases and V 1 base, and 3 bases lay outside the gene matches. CDR1 KGHSH and CDR2 LQKENI come from the germline V gene. CDR3 length: 15 residues. The CDR3 spells CASSPQLAGAETQYF. CDR3 nucleotide sequence: TGTGCCAGCTCACCACAACTAGCGGGAGCGGAGACCCAGTACTTC.

Many counts were recorded for this clone. The V and J genes are TRBV19 and TRBJ2-5; 9 nucleotides match TRBD2. The germline CDR1 and CDR2 sequences are LNHDA and SQIVND (reference sequence). The junction had 8 bases not matched to a gene; V was cut back by 5 bases and J by 7 bases. The CDR3 totals 14 residues. CDR3 nucleotides: TGTGCCAGTAGTCCCGGACTAGCGTTTGTGACCCAGTACTTC. Translated, it gives CASSPGLAFVTQYF.

The chain recombines TRBV6-1 with TRBJ1-1, with 8 bases aligning to TRBD1. Germline CDR1 reads MNHNS; CDR2 reads SASEGT. V lost 6 bases and J lost 3; bases outside the gene matches: 12. The CDR3 has 16 amino acids. The CDR3 protein is CASRSGQGAWYTEAFF. CDR3 bases: TGTGCCAGCAGGAGTGGGCAGGGGGCGTGGTACACTGAAGCTTTCTTT.

The CDR3 DNA reads TGTGCCAGTAGTATACGCGGGTGGGCTTTCTTT. Its translation: CASSIRGWAFF. This chain links TRBV19 with TRBJ1-1; D call uncertain. V was pared by 2 bases and J by 11 bases, with 9 bases between. The V gene's germline CDR1 is LNHDA and CDR2 SQIVND (reference sequence). The CDR3 covers 11 residues. Full variable domain (missing parts from reference TRBV19 and TRBJ1-1): DGGITQSPKYLFRKEGQNVTLSCEQNLNHDAMYWYRQDPGQGLRLIYYSQIVNDFQKGDIAEGYSVSREKKESFPLTVTSAQKNPTAFYLCASSIRGWAFFGQGTRLTVV.